This TCR beta chain was recorded in a study of blood T cell repertoires in COVID-19. Study details: Researchers got acute and convalescent COVID-19 samples from the United States, Italy and Spain. Sample material is recorded as cDNA or gDNA derived from T cells, B-cell-depleted T cells, or PBMCs.

The Seattle patients, enrolled during active infection, were followed longitudinally. Repertoires were generated with immunoSEQ multiplex PCR, while TCRdb's copy carries only in-frame clones and drops some. The sample has almost 350,000 clones, 89% seen once. The CDR3 is made up of 13 amino acids. The V gene's germline CDR1 is SGHRS and CDR2 YFSETQ. V gave up 3 bases and J gave up 13 bases, with 18 bases separating them. This chain joins TRBV5-1 and TRBJ2-3, with D possibly being TRBD2 (6 bases). This sequence originates from a woman aged 55-69 years with COVID-19, enrolled during active disease. The sequenced sample was peripheral blood. The CDR3 DNA reads TGCGCCAGCAGCTATAACCGGGACTCCTCAGAGTATTTT. Protein sequence: CASSYNRDSSEYF.